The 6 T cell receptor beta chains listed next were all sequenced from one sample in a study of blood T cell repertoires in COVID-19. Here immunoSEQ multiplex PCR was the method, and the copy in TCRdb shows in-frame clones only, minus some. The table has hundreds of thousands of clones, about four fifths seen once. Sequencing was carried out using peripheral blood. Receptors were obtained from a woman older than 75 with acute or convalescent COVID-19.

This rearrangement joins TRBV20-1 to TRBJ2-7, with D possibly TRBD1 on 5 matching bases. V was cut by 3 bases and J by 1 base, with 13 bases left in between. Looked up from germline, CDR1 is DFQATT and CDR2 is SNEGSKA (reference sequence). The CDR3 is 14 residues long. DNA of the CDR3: TGCAGTGCTAGTGGGGCAGGGATGTCCTACGAGCAGTACTTC. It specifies CSASGAGMSYEQYF.

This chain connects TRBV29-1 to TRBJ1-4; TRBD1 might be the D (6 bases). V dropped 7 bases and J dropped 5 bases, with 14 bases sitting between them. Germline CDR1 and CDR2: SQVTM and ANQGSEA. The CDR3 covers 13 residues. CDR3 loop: CSGSRGANEKLFF. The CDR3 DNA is TGCAGCGGTTCCAGGGGCGCGAATGAAAAACTGTTTTTT. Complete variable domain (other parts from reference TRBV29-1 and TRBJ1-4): SAVISQKPSRDICQRGTSLTIQCQVDSQVTMMFWYRQQPGQSLTLIATANQGSEATYESGFVIDKFPISRPNLTFSTLTVSNMSPEDSSIYLCSGSRGANEKLFFGSGTQLSVL.

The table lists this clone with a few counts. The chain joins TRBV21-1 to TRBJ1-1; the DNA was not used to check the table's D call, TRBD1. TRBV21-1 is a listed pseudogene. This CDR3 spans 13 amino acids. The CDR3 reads CASSKSSGTEAFF. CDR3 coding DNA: TGTGCCAGCAGCAAGAGCTCAGGTACTGAAGCTTTCTTT.

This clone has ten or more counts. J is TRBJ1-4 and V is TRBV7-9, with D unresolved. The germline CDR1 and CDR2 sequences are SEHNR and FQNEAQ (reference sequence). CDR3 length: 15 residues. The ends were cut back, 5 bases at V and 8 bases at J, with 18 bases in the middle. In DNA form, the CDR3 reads TGTGCCAGCAGCATACCCCGTTCGGGTGGGGAAAAACTGTTTTTT. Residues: CASSIPRSGGEKLFF.

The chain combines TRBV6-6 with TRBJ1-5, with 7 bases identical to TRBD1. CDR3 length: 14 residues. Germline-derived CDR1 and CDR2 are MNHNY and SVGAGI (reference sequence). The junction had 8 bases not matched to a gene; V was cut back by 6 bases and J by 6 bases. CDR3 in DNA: TGTGCCAGCAGCCCGACAGGGAGGAGTCAGCCCCAGCATTTT. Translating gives CASSPTGRSQPQHF.

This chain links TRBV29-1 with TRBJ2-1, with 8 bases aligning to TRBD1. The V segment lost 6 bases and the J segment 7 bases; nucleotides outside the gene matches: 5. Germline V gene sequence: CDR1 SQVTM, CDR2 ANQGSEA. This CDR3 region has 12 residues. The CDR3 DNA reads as TGCAGCGTCCGGACAGGGTGGAATGAGCAGTTCTTC. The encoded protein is CSVRTGWNEQFF.